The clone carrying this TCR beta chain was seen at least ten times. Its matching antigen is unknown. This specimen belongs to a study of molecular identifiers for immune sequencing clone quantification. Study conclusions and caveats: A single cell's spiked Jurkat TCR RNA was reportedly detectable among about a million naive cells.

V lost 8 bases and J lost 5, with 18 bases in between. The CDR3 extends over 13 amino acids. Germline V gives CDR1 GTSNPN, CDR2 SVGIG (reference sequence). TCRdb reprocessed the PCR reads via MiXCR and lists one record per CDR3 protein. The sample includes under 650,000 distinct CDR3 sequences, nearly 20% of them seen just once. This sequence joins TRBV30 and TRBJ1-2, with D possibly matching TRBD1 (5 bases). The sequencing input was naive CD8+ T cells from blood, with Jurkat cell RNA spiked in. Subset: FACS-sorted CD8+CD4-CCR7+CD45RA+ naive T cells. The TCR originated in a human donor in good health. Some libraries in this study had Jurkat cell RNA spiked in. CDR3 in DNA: TGTGCCCGGGACTCTACCCGGGGTTATGGCTACACCTTC. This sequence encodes CARDSTRGYGYTF.